This record concerns one T cell receptor beta chain sequence. This CDR3 comprises 14 residues. V dropped 6 bases and J dropped 4 bases, with 10 bases sitting between them. Looked up from germline, CDR1 is MDHEN and CDR2 is SYDVKM. This specimen comes from a study of blood T cell repertoires in COVID-19. For the study at large: Whether acute or convalescent, the COVID-19 samples came from the United States, Italy and Spain. In each case, the material was cDNA or gDNA derived from T cells, B-cell-depleted T cells, or PBMCs.

The protocol was immunoSEQ multiplex PCR, while the TCRdb copy is restricted to in-frame clones and leaves out a portion. The sample carries approximately 46,000 clones, 80% to 90% recorded once. The sequence came from a woman aged 60 to 75 with acute or convalescent COVID-19. The material sequenced was peripheral blood. This chain joins TRBV28 and TRBJ1-6, with D tentatively TRBD1 (5 bases). The CDR3 loop reads CASSTTVYNSPLHF. DNA for the CDR3: TGTGCCAGCAGCACGACAGTTTATAATTCACCCCTCCACTTT.